Detailed here is one T cell receptor (beta chain). As for treatment: 15 to 20 received Ad26.COV2.S at low or high dose, single or two shots; about 5 received placebo; per-sample allocation not given. Sampling took place 63 days after the first vaccine or placebo injection. The sample originates from a study of Ad26.COV2.S vaccination and SARS-CoV-2 variants. Study-wide background: Trial arm assignment for the donor was COV1001 Ad26.COV2.S.

The germline V and J ends were trimmed by 1 base and 16 bases, with 15 bases remaining between them. This CDR3 has 12 amino acids. CDR1 and CDR2 (germline): SGHDT, YYEEEE. Sequenced by immunoSEQ multiplex PCR; TCRdb stores in-frame clones only, minus some. The data hold roughly 300,000 clones, with around 89% observed a single time. The chain joins TRBV5-6 to TRBJ2-1; D possibly uses TRBD1 or TRBD2 (5 bases each). This sequence originates from a person between 18 and 65 years old who received the Ad26.COV2.S COVID-19 vaccine or a placebo. Sequenced material: peripheral blood, taken in a trial of Ad26.COV2.S vaccine versus placebo. The CDR3 coding sequence is TGTGCCAGCAGCTTGAATGTCGGGACCGATTTCTTC. It specifies CASSLNVGTDFF.